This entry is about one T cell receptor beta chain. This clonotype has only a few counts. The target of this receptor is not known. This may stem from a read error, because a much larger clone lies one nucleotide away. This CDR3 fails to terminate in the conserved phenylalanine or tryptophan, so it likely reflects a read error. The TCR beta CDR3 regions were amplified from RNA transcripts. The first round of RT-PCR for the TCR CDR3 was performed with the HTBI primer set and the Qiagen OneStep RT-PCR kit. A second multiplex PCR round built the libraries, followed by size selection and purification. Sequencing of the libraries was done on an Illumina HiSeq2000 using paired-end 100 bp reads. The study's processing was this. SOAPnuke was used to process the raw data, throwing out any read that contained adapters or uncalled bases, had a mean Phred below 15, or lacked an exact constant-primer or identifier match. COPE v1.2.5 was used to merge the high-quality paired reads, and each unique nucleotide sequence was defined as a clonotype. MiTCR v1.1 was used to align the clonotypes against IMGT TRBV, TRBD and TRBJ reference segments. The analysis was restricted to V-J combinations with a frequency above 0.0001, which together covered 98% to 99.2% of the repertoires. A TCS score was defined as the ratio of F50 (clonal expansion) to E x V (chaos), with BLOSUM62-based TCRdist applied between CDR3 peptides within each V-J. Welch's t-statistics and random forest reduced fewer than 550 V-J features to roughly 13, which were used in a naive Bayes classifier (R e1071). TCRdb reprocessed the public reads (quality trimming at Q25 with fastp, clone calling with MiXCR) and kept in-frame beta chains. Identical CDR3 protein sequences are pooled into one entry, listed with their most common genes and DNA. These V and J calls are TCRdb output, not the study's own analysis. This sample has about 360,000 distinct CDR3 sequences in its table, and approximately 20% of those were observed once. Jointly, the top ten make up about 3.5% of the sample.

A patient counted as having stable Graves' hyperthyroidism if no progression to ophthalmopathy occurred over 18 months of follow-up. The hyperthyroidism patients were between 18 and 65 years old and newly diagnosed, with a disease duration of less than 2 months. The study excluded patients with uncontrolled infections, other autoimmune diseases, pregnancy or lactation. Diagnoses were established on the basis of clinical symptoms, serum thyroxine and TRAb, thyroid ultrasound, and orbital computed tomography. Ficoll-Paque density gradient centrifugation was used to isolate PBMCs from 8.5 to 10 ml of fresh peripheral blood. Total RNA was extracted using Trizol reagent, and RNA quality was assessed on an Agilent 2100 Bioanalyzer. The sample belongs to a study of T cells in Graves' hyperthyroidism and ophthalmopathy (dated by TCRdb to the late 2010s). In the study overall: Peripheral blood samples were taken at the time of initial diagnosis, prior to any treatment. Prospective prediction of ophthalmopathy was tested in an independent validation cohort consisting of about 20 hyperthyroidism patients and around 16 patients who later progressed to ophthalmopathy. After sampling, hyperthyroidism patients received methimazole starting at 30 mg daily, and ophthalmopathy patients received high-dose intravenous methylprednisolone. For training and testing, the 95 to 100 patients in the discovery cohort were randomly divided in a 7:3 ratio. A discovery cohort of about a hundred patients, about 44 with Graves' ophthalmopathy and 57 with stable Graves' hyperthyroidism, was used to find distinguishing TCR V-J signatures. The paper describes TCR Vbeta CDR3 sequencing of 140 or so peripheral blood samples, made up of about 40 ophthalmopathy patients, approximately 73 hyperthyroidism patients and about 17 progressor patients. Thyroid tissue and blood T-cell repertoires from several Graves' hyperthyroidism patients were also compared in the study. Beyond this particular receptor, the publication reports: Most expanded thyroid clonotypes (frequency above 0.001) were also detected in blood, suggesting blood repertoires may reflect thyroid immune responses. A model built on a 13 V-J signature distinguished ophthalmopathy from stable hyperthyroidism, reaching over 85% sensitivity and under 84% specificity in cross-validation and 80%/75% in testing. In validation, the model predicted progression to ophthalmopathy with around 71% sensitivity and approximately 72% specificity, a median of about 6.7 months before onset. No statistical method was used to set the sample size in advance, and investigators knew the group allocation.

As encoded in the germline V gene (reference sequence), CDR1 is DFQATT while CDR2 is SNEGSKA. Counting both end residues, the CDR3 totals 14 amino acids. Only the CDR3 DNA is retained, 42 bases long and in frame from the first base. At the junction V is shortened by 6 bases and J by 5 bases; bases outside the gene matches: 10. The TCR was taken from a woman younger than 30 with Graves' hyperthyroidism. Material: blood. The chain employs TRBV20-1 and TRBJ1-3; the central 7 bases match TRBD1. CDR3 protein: CSAPNRQGRNTIYV. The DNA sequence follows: TGCAGTGCGCCGAACCGACAGGGCCGAAACACCATATATGTT.